This paragraph reports one T cell receptor (beta chain). Its antigen is unidentified. Blood collection times were about day -28 and days 30, 100, 180 posttransplant. This sample is part of a study of T cell clonotyping in hematopoietic cell transplantation. Overall study findings and caveats: At the given depth, recipient repertoires were over 95% de novo clonotypes. CD4 and CD8 repertoire contributions could not be separated without sorting. Recipient TCR diversity dropped after transplant; expanded clonotypes rose from day 30 to 180.

Libraries were prepared by immunoSEQ multiplex PCR; TCRdb keeps only in-frame clonotypes and omits some of them. The data hold 6,000 or so clones, with 80% to 90% observed a single time. Trimming removed 0 bases at V and 3 bases at J, with 12 bases between. There are 15 residues in the CDR3. The V gene's germline CDR1 is SGHRS and CDR2 YFSETQ. The genes are TRBV5-1 and TRBJ1-1; possible D gene TRBD1, 5 bases. This sample comprised peripheral blood mononuclear cells, obtained 100 days after allogeneic stem cell transplant. The sequence derives from a female patient aged 40-50 years who had an allogeneic stem cell transplant from a related donor, so the T cells may come from the graft donor. Some clones in this sample may be carry-over from other donors' samples. Written as DNA, the CDR3 is TGCGCCAGCAGCTTGGGGGGGACGAAGGACACTGAAGCTTTCTTT. It specifies CASSLGGTKDTEAFF.